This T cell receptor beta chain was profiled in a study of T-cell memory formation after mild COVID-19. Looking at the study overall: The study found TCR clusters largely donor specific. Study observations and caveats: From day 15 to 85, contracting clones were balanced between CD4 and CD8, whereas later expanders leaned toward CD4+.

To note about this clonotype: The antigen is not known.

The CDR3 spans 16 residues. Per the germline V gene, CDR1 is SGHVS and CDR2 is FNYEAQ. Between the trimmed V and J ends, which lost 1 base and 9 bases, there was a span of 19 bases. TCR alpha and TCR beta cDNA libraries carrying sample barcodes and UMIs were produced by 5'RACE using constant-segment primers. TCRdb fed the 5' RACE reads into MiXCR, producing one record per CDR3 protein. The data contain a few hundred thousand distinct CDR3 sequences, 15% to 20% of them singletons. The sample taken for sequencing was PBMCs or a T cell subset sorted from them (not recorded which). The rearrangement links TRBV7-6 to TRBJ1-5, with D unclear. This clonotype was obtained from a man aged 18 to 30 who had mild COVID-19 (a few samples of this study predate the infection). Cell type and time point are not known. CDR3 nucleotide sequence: TGTGCCAGCAGCTTAGGGGCAGCTCAATTGGAAGGGCCCCAGCATTTT. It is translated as CASSLGAAQLEGPQHF.